This passage covers 5 T cell receptor beta chains from one sample sequenced in a study of cytomegalovirus exposure and HLA in healthy donors (dated by TCRdb to the late 2010s). The method was the immunoSEQ multiplex PCR assay. In TCRdb, the immuneACCESS table is reduced to in-frame sequences with V and J assigned. These tables do not hold every clone; where another copy was compared, an unresolved V gene accounts for under half, and the others remain unexplained. In all, the sample holds about 38,000 clones, and over 85% of those were seen once. Of the sample, 3% to 3.5% is held by the ten largest clones. Source material: PBMCs. The receptor set was obtained from a man younger than 35 in good health and CMV-seronegative.

The chain uses TRBV4-2 and TRBJ1-2; TRBD1 is a possible D gene (5 bases). CDR3 size: 14 residues. Germline lookup yields CDR1 LGHNA and CDR2 YNFKEQ. V shed 5 bases and J shed 4 bases, with 14 bases lying between them. The CDR3 here is CASSAGTGAYGYTF. DNA of the CDR3: TGTGCCAGCAGCGCCGGCACAGGCGCCTATGGCTACACCTTC.

The chain recombines TRBV7-3 with TRBJ2-2; TRBD2 matches 8 bases. The germline gives CDR1 SGHTA, CDR2 FQGTGA. V was clipped by 6 bases and J by 0 bases; unmatched bases: 6. The CDR3 length is 16 residues. The chain's CDR3 is CASSLSGTANTGELFF. CDR3 in DNA: TGTGCCAGCAGTCTTAGCGGGACCGCGAACACCGGGGAGCTGTTTTTT.

V is TRBV29-1 and J is TRBJ2-2; the match to TRBD1 covers 11 bases. Unmatched junction bases numbered 7, after V lost 7 bases and J lost 6 bases. The V gene's germline CDR1 is SQVTM and CDR2 ANQGSEA. The CDR3 spans 14 residues. The CDR3 DNA follows: TGCAGCGCTACATTGGGACAGGGGGCCGGGGAGCTGTTTTTT. Its protein product is CSATLGQGAGELFF.

V gene TRBV6-4 combines with J gene TRBJ2-3, with TRBD2 identical over 7 bases. This CDR3 contains 15 residues. Germline V gene data show CDR1 as MRHNA and CDR2 as SNTAGT. J lost 2 bases, V lost 2 bases, and 4 bases had no gene match. As DNA, the CDR3 is TGTGCCAGCAGTGACGGGGGGGTGGACACAGATACGCAGTATTTT. Its translation: CASSDGGVDTDTQYF.

The CDR3: CASSLLAGGNTGELFF. The DNA for the CDR3 is TGTGCCAGCAGCTTACTAGCGGGAGGTAACACCGGGGAGCTGTTTTTT. This chain uses TRBV7-6 with TRBJ2-2, with 11 nucleotides matching TRBD2. Trimming at V came to 2 bases and at J to 2 bases, leaving 1 base not matched to a gene. This CDR3 has 16 residues. CDR1 and CDR2 from the germline V gene are SGHVS and FNYEAQ.